Here is one TCR beta chain with its context. The antigen remains undetermined. CDR3 length: 14 residues. Looked up from germline, CDR1 is MGHRA and CDR2 is YSYEKL. Trimming left V 2 bases short and J 4 bases short, with 9 bases between. These data belong to a study of T-cell memory formation after mild COVID-19. Study-level background: TCR clusters were mostly confined to one donor each.

Study-wide results and limits: Contracting CD8+ clones were enriched in EMRA, CD4+ mainly in CM and EM.

5'RACE, which relied on constant-segment primers, yielded TCR alpha and TCR beta cDNA libraries carrying sample barcodes and UMIs. One entry per CDR3 protein, called by TCRdb with MiXCR from the 5' RACE reads. The table has 200,000 or so distinct CDR3 sequences, about 17% seen once. This receptor was taken from an adult woman who had mild COVID-19 (a few samples of this study predate the infection). Cell type and time point are not known. V is TRBV4-1 and J is TRBJ1-5; D not certain. The sequenced sample consisted of PBMCs or a T cell subset sorted from them (not recorded which). The CDR3 here is CASSQRGGNQPQHF. CDR3 in DNA: TGCGCCAGCAGCCAACGGGGTGGGAATCAGCCCCAGCATTTT.